The T cell receptor (beta chain) described here comes from a study of shared clonotypes between healthy human individuals. Study observations and caveats: Some clonotypes were shared by all four sorted-subset donors, while others were not shared. The non-shared ones had lower generation probabilities than the shared ones.

A note on this clone: Its target is not known.

Negatively enriched CD4+ T cells were divided by CD45RA into naive and memory. In germline, CDR1 is SGHAT, CDR2 FQDESV (reference sequence). The CDR3 has 13 amino acids. V dropped 9 bases and J dropped 0 bases, with 9 bases sitting between them. Assay used: immunoSEQ multiplex PCR; TCRdb lists only in-frame clones, some missing. The data show 1,500,000 or so clones, 98% seen once. The specimen sequenced was naive CD4+ T cells sorted from blood. Noted subset: CD45RA+ positively selected. The chain employs TRBV11-1 and TRBJ2-1; D remains ambiguous. The TCR comes from a man aged 25 to 40 in good health. In DNA, the CDR3 is TGTGCCAGGTTTCAGAGCTCCTACAATGAGCAGTTCTTC. Translating it yields CARFQSSYNEQFF.